Below are 30 T cell receptor beta chains sequenced from a single sample in a study of blood T cell repertoires in COVID-19. Sequencing used immunoSEQ multiplex PCR; TCRdb keeps in-frame clones, though not all of them. The profile shows nearly 350,000 clones, approximately 90% of them singletons. Sequencing used peripheral blood. Receptors originate from a woman under 30 who had recovered from COVID-19.

The V call is TRBV7-9, the J call TRBJ1-4; maybe TRBD1 (5 bases). CDR3 length equals 14 residues. With 5 bases removed from V and 8 bases from J, the gap between germline ends came to 15 bases. The germline gives CDR1 SEHNR, CDR2 FQNEAQ (reference sequence). The CDR3: CASSLTSWGEKLFF. The DNA of the CDR3 is TGTGCCAGCAGCCTCACAAGCTGGGGCGAAAAACTGTTTTTT.

This sequence joins TRBV21-1 and TRBJ2-7; the table's TRBD2 call for D was not verified on the DNA. TRBV21-1 represents a pseudogene. The CDR3 totals 19 residues. The CDR3 protein is CASSISQFGLAGVAYEQYV. Written as DNA, the CDR3 is TGTGCCAGCAGCATATCTCAATTCGGACTAGCGGGAGTAGCGTACGAGCAGTACGTC.

V gene TRBV19 combines with J gene TRBJ2-3; 7 nucleotides align to TRBD2. The trim removed 6 bases at V and 6 bases at J, leaving 12 bases unmatched. Germline CDR1 is LNHDA and CDR2 is SQIVND (reference sequence). This CDR3 has 15 amino acids. The CDR3 DNA is TGTGCCAGTAGCTCCTCCGGACTAGGGAGGGATACGCAGTATTTT. It codes for CASSSSGLGRDTQYF.

The V and J genes are TRBV5-5 and TRBJ2-7; D not resolved. Germline V CDR1 and CDR2: SGHKS, YYEKEE (reference sequence). V was shortened by 3 bases and J by 5 bases, with 18 bases between the two germline ends. The CDR3 has 15 residues. In DNA, the CDR3 is TGTGCCAGCAGCTCCCTGGTCAGTAGCTCGGACGAGCAGTACGTC. It translates to CASSSLVSSSDEQYV.

This rearrangement joins TRBV29-1 to TRBJ2-3, with a tentative D call TRBD2 (6 bases). Germline lookup yields CDR1 SQVTM and CDR2 ANQGSEA. V was cut by 8 bases and J by 2 bases, with 14 bases left in between. The CDR3 is made up of 13 amino acids. The CDR3 bases are TGCAGCTTAAGCCGGGACTTCACAGATACGCAGTATTTT. This encodes CSLSRDFTDTQYF.

The rearrangement joins TRBV4-3 to TRBJ2-2; D gene ambiguous. CDR1 LGHNA and CDR2 YSLEER come from the germline V gene. The CDR3 covers 17 residues. The germline V and J ends were trimmed by 0 bases and 7 bases, with 18 bases remaining between them. For the CDR3, the DNA is TGCGCCAGCAGCCAAGATCTAACCCCACAGTCAGGCGGGGAGCTGTTTTTT. It yields the protein CASSQDLTPQSGGELFF.

The V gene is TRBV4-3, the J gene TRBJ2-1; D is ambiguous. This CDR3 has 13 amino acids. The V end was cut by 4 bases, the J end by 6 bases, with 10 bases between. In germline, CDR1 is LGHNA, CDR2 YSLEER. This CDR3 reads CASSRGFGNEQFF. DNA for the CDR3: TGCGCCAGCAGCCGCGGCTTCGGCAATGAGCAGTTCTTC.

CDR3 amino acids: CASSDPRRLTTNYGYTF. As DNA, the CDR3 is TGTGCCAGCAGCGACCCCCGTCGGCTAACTACTAACTATGGCTACACCTTC. The chain joins TRBV9 to TRBJ1-2; D gene uncertain. The CDR3 extends over 17 amino acids. Per the germline V gene, CDR1 is SGDLS and CDR2 is YYNGEE. Trimming removed 3 bases at V and 0 bases at J, with 18 bases between.

The rearrangement joins TRBV10-1 to TRBJ2-7, with TRBD2 identical over 10 bases. Germline CDR1 WNHNN, CDR2 SYGVQD (reference sequence). The CDR3 spans 15 residues. With 0 bases clipped from V and 10 bases from J, the junction kept 9 bases outside the gene matches. CDR3 region: CASSESLAGDKEQYV. The DNA for the CDR3 is TGCGCCAGCAGTGAGTCTCTAGCGGGAGACAAGGAACAGTACGTC.

This rearrangement joins TRBV15 to TRBJ1-2; D is unclear. Germline-derived CDR1 and CDR2 are LNHNV and YYDKDF (reference sequence). Trimming took 0 bases from V and 4 from J, leaving 15 bases between them. The CDR3 is made up of 16 amino acids. DNA of the CDR3: TGTGCCACCAGCAGAGACTGGAGCCCCTCGGGCTATGGCTACACCTTC. It yields the protein CATSRDWSPSGYGYTF.

As regards this clone: Other DNA sequences in this specimen translate into the identical CDR3. The chain couples TRBV18 to TRBJ1-1; TRBD1 is a possible D gene (5 bases). The CDR3 has 14 amino acids. Trimming stripped 6 bases from V and 1 base from J, with 12 bases between. Germline V gene lookup returns CDR1 KGHSH and CDR2 LQKENI. CDR3 coding DNA: TGTGCCAGCTCGCTCACGGGGGGGAACACTGAAGCTTTCTTT. The encoded protein is CASSLTGGNTEAFF.

The chain combines TRBV6-6 with TRBJ2-1; 8 nucleotides match TRBD1. The germline V gene has CDR1 MNHNY and CDR2 SVGAGI (reference sequence). The ends lost 8 bases at V and 7 bases at J; junction bases unmatched: 4. CDR3 length equals 12 residues. In DNA, the CDR3 is TGTGCCAGCCGGGACAGGCGGAATGAGCAGTTCTTC. This translates into CASRDRRNEQFF.

The rearrangement links TRBV11-3 to TRBJ2-3; unclear D gene. The V and J ends lost 4 bases and 2 bases respectively, with 19 bases between them. Germline-derived CDR1 and CDR2 are SGHNT and YENEEA. The CDR3 is made up of 17 amino acids. The CDR3 spells CASSSRQTSRNTDTQYF. CDR3 in DNA: TGTGCCAGCAGCTCCCGGCAGACAAGTAGAAACACAGATACGCAGTATTTT.

The chain employs TRBV19 and TRBJ2-1, with a weak D call TRBD2 (5 bases). The CDR3 loop spans 16 amino acids. Germline CDR1 LNHDA, CDR2 SQIVND (reference sequence). Trimming left V 4 bases short and J 4 bases short, with 17 bases between. The CDR3 DNA reads as TGTGCCAGTAGTACCCAATCAGCGGCTAATTACAATGAGCAGTTCTTC. It codes for CASSTQSAANYNEQFF.

The chain uses TRBV15 and TRBJ1-1; D possibly corresponds to TRBD1 (5 bases). The CDR3 covers 12 residues. Germline CDR1 reads LNHNV; CDR2 reads YYDKDF (reference sequence). V lost 6 bases to trimming and J lost 5 bases, with 10 bases between them. CDR3 residues: CATSGGLTEAFF. DNA of the CDR3: TGTGCCACCAGTGGGGGGTTGACTGAAGCTTTCTTT.

This chain uses TRBV29-1 with TRBJ2-5; 12 positions match TRBD2. The CDR3 totals 16 residues. CDR1 and CDR2 from the germline V gene are SQVTM and ANQGSEA. Unmatched junction bases numbered 10, after V lost 6 bases and J lost 2 bases. In DNA form, the CDR3 reads TGCAGCGTCGTAGAGCCCCTAGCGGGAGGGCAAGAGACCCAGTACTTC. This codes for CSVVEPLAGGQETQYF.

The chain carries TRBV3-1 (or the pseudogene TRBV3-2) and TRBJ2-7, with 14 bases aligning to TRBD2. V lost 4 bases, J lost 3 bases, and 5 bases stayed unmatched. The CDR3 extends over 16 amino acids. Germline V gives CDR1 LGHDT, CDR2 YNNKEL (reference sequence). CDR3 DNA: TGTGCCAGCAGCCCGGGACTAGCGGGAGTTATCTACGAGCAGTACGTC. It encodes CASSPGLAGVIYEQYV.

This clone has only one observation. The J gene is TRBJ2-5, the V gene TRBV4-1; 7 bases fit TRBD2. Germline V CDR1 and CDR2: MGHRA, YSYEKL. Trimming cost V 2 bases and J 5 bases; bases outside gene matches: 14. The length of the CDR3 is 17 residues. Written as DNA, the CDR3 is TGCGCCAGCAGCCAACCCTTTCGAGGGAGGGCCAGGGAGACCCAGTACTTC. This translates into CASSQPFRGRARETQYF.

Here the CDR3 reads CSGETGSTDTQYF. The CDR3 DNA reads TGCAGCGGAGAGACAGGGAGCACAGATACGCAGTATTTT. This chain links TRBV29-1 with TRBJ2-3, with TRBD1 identical over 7 bases. V lost 7 bases and J lost 0; bases outside the gene matches: 4. Germline loops: CDR1 SQVTM, CDR2 ANQGSEA. The CDR3 consists of 13 residues.

The chain is built from TRBV2 and TRBJ2-5, with D uncertain. The CDR3 is 12 residues long. The germline V and J ends were trimmed by 4 bases and 1 base, with 4 bases remaining between them. Germline values: CDR1 SNHLY, CDR2 FYNNEI. CDR3: CASSAVQETQYF. The CDR3 DNA is TGTGCCAGCAGTGCAGTCCAAGAGACCCAGTACTTC.

This clone was seen only once. V usage is TRBV11-2 and J usage is TRBJ2-7; 10 bases match TRBD2. The CDR3 runs to 15 residues. From germline, CDR1 is SGHAT and CDR2 FQNNGV. V trimming: 5 bases; J trimming: 2 bases; junction bases outside the gene matches: 6. In DNA, the CDR3 is TGTGCCAGCAGCGGAAGCGGGAGGGTCCCCTACGAGCAGTACGTC. It is translated as CASSGSGRVPYEQYV.

The chain carries TRBV30 and TRBJ1-2; 7 bases map to TRBD1. The CDR3 length is 14 residues. Germline-derived CDR1 and CDR2 are GTSNPN and SVGIG (reference sequence). The ends lost 3 bases at V and 4 bases at J; junction bases unmatched: 8. CDR3 sequence reads: CAWRADRVLYGYTF. CDR3 in DNA: TGTGCCTGGAGGGCCGACAGGGTGCTCTATGGCTACACCTTC.

The chain couples TRBV25-1 to TRBJ1-2; weak D call: TRBD1 (6 bases). V lost 4 bases and J lost 3, with 9 bases in between. Looked up from germline, CDR1 is MGHDK and CDR2 is SYGVNS. The CDR3 length is 13 residues. The CDR3 here is CASSARGHYGYTF. The CDR3 nucleotides are TGTGCCAGCAGTGCCAGGGGACACTATGGCTACACCTTC.

The chain is built from TRBV19 and TRBJ1-2, with D hard to call. Germline assignment: CDR1 LNHDA and CDR2 SQIVND (reference sequence). Trimming left V 5 bases short and J 0 bases short, with 10 bases between. This CDR3 contains 14 residues. CDR3: CASSLGLSNYGYTF. In DNA, the CDR3 is TGTGCCAGTAGTCTCGGACTTTCTAACTATGGCTACACCTTC.

Only one count was recorded for this clone. The V gene is TRBV7-2, the J gene TRBJ1-2; D gene ambiguous. V was trimmed by 5 bases and J by 4 bases, leaving 14 bases between them. The CDR3 is made up of 14 amino acids. Germline CDR1 and CDR2: SGHTA and FQGNSA. CDR3 amino acids: CASSPKTGSYGYTF. CDR3 bases: TGTGCCAGCAGCCCCAAGACGGGGAGCTATGGCTACACCTTC.

The chain uses TRBV11-3 and TRBJ2-1, with a possible D match to TRBD1 (5 bases). Trimming left V 5 bases short and J 7 bases short, with 21 bases between. The CDR3 has 16 amino acids. CDR1 and CDR2 from the germline V gene are SGHNT and YENEEA. CDR3: CASSAIASKGWNEQFF. In DNA form, the CDR3 reads TGTGCCAGCAGCGCGATCGCTAGTAAGGGGTGGAATGAGCAGTTCTTC.

The chain recombines TRBV28 with TRBJ2-2, with D hard to call. CDR1 MDHEN and CDR2 SYDVKM come from the germline V gene. This CDR3 has 13 amino acids. The ends were cut back, 3 bases at V and 4 bases at J, with 6 bases in the middle. The CDR3 here is CASSLLATGELFF. CDR3 sequence (DNA): TGTGCCAGCAGTTTGTTAGCCACCGGGGAGCTGTTTTTT.

The CDR3 coding sequence is TGTGCCAGTAGTGTTTCGTGGGAGCAAGAGACCCAGTACTTC. Amino acids: CASSVSWEQETQYF. The genes are TRBV19 and TRBJ2-5, with a possible D match to TRBD2 (5 bases). Germline CDR1 is LNHDA and CDR2 is SQIVND (reference sequence). V was cut by 5 bases and J by 2 bases, with 12 bases left in between. This CDR3 is 14 amino acids long.

The genes are TRBV5-8 and TRBJ2-5, with 9 nucleotides matching TRBD1. This CDR3 region has 13 residues. V was clipped by 5 bases and J by 5 bases; unmatched bases: 4. CDR1 is SGHTS, CDR2 YDEGEE, per germline. CDR3 sequence reads: CASRRGQGETQYF. CDR3 nucleotides: TGTGCCAGCAGGCGCGGACAGGGGGAGACCCAGTACTTC.

The chain carries TRBV11-2 and TRBJ2-3; D not resolved. This CDR3 has 14 residues. Germline loops: CDR1 SGHAT, CDR2 FQNNGV. Trimming took 5 bases from V and 2 from J, leaving 11 bases between them. The CDR3 bases are TGTGCCAGCAGCCAACAAGGAGTCACAGATACGCAGTATTTT. Its translation: CASSQQGVTDTQYF.